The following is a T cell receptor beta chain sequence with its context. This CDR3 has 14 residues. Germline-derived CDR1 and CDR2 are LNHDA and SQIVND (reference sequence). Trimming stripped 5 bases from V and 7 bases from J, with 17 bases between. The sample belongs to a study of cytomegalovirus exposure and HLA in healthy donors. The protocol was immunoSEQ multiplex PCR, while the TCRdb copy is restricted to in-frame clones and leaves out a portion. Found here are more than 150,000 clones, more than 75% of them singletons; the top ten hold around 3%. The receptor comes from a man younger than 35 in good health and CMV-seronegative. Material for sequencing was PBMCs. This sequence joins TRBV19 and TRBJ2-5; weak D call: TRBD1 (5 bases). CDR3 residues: CASSAAPTQGTQYF. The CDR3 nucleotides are TGTGCCAGTAGTGCGGCTCCGACCCAGGGGACCCAGTACTTC.